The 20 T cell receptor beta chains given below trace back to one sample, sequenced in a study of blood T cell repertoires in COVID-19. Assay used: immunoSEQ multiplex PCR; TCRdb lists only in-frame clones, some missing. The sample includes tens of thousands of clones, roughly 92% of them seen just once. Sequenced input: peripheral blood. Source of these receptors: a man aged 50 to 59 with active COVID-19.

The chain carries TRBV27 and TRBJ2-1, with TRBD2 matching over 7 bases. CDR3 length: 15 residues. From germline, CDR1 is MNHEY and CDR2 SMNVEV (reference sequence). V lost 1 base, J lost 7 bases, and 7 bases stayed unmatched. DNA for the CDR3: TGTGCCAGCAGTTTATGGCGGGAGTCCGGAAATGAGCAGTTCTTC. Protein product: CASSLWRESGNEQFF.

CDR3 DNA sequence: TGTGCTAGTGGTTTGTCCGGACTGTACAATGAGCAGTTCTTC. The encoded protein is CASGLSGLYNEQFF. V gene TRBV12-5 combines with J gene TRBJ2-1, with TRBD2 as a possible D gene (5 bases). The CDR3 is 14 residues long. Germline values: CDR1 LGHNT, CDR2 FRNRAP. V was trimmed by 2 bases and J by 4 bases, leaving 9 bases between them.

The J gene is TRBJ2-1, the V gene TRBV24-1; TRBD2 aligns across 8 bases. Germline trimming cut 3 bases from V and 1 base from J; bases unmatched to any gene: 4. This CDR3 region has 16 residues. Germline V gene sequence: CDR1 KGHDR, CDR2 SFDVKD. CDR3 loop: CATSDRVAGSYNEQFF. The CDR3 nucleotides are TGTGCCACCAGTGATCGGGTAGCGGGATCCTACAATGAGCAGTTCTTC.

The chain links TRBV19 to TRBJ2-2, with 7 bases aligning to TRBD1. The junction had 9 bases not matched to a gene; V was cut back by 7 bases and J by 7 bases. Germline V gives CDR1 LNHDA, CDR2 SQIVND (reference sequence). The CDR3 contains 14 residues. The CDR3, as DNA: TGTGCCAGTACCTTCGACAGGGAGATCGGGGAGCTGTTTTTT. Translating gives CASTFDREIGELFF.

CDR3 protein: CASSSRQVGGEKLFF. The CDR3 DNA is TGTGCCAGCAGTTCGCGACAGGTCGGAGGTGAAAAACTGTTTTTT. V is TRBV27 and J is TRBJ1-4; perhaps TRBD1 as D (6 bases). Deletions cut 4 bases from V and 7 bases from J, with 16 bases between. Germline lookup yields CDR1 MNHEY and CDR2 SMNVEV (reference sequence). The CDR3 contains 15 residues.

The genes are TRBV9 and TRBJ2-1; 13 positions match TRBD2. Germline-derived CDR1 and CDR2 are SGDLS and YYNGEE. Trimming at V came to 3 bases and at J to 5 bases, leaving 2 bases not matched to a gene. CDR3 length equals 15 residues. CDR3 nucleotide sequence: TGTGCCAGCAGCGCCGGACTAGCGGGAGACAATGAGCAGTTCTTC. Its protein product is CASSAGLAGDNEQFF.

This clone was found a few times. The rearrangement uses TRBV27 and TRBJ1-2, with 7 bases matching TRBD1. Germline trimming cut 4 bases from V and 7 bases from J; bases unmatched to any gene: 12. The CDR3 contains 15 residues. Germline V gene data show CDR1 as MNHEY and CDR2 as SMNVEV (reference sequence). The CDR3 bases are TGTGCCAGCAGTTCCCGCCCCACAGGGGAGGTTGGCTACACCTTC. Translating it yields CASSSRPTGEVGYTF.

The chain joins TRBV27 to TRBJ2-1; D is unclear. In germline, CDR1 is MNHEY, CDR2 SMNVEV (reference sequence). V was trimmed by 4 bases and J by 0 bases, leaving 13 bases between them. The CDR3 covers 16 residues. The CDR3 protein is CASSSPQNYSYNEQFF. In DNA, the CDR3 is TGTGCCAGCAGTTCACCCCAGAACTACTCCTACAATGAGCAGTTCTTC.

CDR3 coding DNA: TGTGCCAGCAGCTTAGTAGCAGACACTGAAGCTTTCTTT. Protein: CASSLVADTEAFF. This chain uses TRBV11-2 with TRBJ1-1, with D unclear. The CDR3 has 13 residues. Germline-derived CDR1 and CDR2 are SGHAT and FQNNGV. V lost 1 base and J lost 3, with 6 bases in between.

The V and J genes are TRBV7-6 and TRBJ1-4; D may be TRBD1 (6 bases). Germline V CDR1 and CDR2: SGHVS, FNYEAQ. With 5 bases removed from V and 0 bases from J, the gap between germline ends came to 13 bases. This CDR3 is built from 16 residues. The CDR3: CASSPRDKTTNEKLFF. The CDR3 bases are TGTGCCAGCAGCCCCCGGGACAAAACAACTAATGAAAAACTGTTTTTT.

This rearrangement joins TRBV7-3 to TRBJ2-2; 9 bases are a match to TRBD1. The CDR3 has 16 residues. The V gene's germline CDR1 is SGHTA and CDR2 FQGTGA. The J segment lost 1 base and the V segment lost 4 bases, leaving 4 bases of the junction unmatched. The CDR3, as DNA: TGTGCCAGCAGCTCCCGACAGGGGGGGAACACCGGGGAGCTGTTTTTT. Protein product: CASSSRQGGNTGELFF.

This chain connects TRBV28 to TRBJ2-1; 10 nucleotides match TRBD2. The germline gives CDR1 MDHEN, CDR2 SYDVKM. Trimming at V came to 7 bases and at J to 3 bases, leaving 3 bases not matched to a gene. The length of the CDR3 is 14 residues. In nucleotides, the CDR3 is TGTGCCAGCATGGGGACTAGCGACTACAATGAGCAGTTCTTC. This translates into CASMGTSDYNEQFF.

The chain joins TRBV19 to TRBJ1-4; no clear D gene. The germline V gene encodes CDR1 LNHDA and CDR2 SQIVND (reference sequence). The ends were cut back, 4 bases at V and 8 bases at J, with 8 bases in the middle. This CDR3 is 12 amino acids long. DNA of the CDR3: TGTGCCAGTAGTACGGGGATGGAAAAACTGTTTTTT. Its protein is CASSTGMEKLFF. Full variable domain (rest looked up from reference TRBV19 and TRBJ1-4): DGGITQSPKYLFRKEGQNVTLSCEQNLNHDAMYWYRQDPGQGLRLIYYSQIVNDFQKGDIAEGYSVSREKKESFPLTVTSAQKNPTAFYLCASSTGMEKLFFGSGTQLSVL.

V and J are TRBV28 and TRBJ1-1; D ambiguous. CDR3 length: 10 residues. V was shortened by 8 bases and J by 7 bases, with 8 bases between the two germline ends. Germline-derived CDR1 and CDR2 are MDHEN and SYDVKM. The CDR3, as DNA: TGTGCCAGCGAACTAGGTGAAGCTTTCTTT. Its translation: CASELGEAFF.

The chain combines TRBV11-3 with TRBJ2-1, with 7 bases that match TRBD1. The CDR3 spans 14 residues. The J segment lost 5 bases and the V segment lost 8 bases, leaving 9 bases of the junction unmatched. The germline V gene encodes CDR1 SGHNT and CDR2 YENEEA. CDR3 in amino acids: CASSPTGYDNEQFF. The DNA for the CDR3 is TGTGCCAGCTCACCGACAGGGTACGACAATGAGCAGTTCTTC.

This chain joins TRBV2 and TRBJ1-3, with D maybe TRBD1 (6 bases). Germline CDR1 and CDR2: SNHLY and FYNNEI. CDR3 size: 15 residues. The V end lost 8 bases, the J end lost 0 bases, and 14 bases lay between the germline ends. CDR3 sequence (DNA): TGTGCCAGCGGGATACAGGGCCTCTCTGGAAACACCATATATTTT. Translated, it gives CASGIQGLSGNTIYF.

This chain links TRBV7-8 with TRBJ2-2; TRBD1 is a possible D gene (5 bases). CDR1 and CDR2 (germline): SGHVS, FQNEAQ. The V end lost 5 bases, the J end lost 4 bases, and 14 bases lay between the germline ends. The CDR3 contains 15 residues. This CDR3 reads CASSPMWGSTGELFF. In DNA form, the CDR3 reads TGTGCCAGCAGCCCCATGTGGGGCAGCACCGGGGAGCTGTTTTTT.

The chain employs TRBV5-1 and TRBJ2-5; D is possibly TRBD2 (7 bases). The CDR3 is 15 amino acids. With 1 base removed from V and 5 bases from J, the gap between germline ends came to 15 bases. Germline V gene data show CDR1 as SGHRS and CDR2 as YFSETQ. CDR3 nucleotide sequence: TGCGCCAGCAGCTTGTTCCCCGGGGGGCAGGAGACCCAGTACTTC. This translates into CASSLFPGGQETQYF. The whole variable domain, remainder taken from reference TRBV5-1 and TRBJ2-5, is KAGVTQTPRYLIKTRGQQVTLSCSPISGHRSVSWYQQTPGQGLQFLFEYFSETQRNKGNFPGRFSGRQFSNSRSEMNVSTLELGDSALYLCASSLFPGGQETQYFGPGTRLLVL.

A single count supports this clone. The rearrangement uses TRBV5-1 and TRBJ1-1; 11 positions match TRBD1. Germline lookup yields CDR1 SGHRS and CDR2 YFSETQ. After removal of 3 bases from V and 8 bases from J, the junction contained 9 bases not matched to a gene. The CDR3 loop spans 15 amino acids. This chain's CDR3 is CASSYGQGALGEAFF. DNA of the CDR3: TGCGCCAGCAGCTACGGACAGGGGGCCCTCGGAGAAGCTTTCTTT. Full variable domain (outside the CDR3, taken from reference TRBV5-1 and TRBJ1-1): KAGVTQTPRYLIKTRGQQVTLSCSPISGHRSVSWYQQTPGQGLQFLFEYFSETQRNKGNFPGRFSGRQFSNSRSEMNVSTLELGDSALYLCASSYGQGALGEAFFGQGTRLTVV.

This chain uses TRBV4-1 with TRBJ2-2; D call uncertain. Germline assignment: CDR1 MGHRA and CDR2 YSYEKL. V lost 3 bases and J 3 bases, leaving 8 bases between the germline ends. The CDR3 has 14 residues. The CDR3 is CASSHREHTGELFF. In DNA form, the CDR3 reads TGCGCCAGCAGCCACCGCGAGCACACCGGGGAGCTGTTTTTT.